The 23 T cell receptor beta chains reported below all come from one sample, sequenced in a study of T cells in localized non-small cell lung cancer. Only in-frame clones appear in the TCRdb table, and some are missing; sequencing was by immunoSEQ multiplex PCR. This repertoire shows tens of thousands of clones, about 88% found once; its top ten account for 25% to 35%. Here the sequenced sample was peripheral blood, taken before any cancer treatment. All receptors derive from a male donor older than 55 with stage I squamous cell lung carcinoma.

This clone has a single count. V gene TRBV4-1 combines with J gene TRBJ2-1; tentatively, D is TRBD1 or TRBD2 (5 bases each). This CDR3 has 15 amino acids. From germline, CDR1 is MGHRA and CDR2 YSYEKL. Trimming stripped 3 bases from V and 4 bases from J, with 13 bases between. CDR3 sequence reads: CASSQSRDGYNEQFF. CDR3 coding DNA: TGCGCCAGCAGCCAGAGCCGGGACGGGTACAATGAGCAGTTCTTC.

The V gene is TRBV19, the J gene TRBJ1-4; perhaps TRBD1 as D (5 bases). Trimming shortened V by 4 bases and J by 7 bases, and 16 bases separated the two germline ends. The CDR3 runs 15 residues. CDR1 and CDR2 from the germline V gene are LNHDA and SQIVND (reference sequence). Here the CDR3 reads CASSNQGSPGEKLFF. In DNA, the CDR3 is TGTGCCAGTAGTAATCAGGGAAGTCCCGGTGAAAAACTGTTTTTT.

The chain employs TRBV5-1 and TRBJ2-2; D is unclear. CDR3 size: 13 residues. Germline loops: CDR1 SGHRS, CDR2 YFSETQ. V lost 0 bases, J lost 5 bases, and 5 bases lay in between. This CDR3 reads CASSLEGTGELFF. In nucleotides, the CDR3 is TGCGCCAGCAGCTTGGAGGGAACCGGGGAGCTGTTTTTT. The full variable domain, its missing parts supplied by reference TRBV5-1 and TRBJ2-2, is KAGVTQTPRYLIKTRGQQVTLSCSPISGHRSVSWYQQTPGQGLQFLFEYFSETQRNKGNFPGRFSGRQFSNSRSEMNVSTLELGDSALYLCASSLEGTGELFFGEGSRLTVL.

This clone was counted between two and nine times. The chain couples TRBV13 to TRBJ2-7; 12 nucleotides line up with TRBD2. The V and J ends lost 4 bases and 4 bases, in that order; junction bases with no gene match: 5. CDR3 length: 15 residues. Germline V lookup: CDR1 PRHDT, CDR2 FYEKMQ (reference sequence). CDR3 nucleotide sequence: TGTGCCAGCAGCTCCCAGACTAGCGGGAGATACGAGCAGTACTTC. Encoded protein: CASSSQTSGRYEQYF.

CDR3 sequence (DNA): TGCGCCAGCAGCAGGGAGGGTGGGAACACTGAAGCTTTCTTT. Amino acid sequence: CASSREGGNTEAFF. V is TRBV5-1 and J is TRBJ1-1; D unclear. Deletions cut 4 bases from V and 1 base from J, with 11 bases between. Germline values: CDR1 SGHRS, CDR2 YFSETQ. The CDR3 runs to 14 residues.

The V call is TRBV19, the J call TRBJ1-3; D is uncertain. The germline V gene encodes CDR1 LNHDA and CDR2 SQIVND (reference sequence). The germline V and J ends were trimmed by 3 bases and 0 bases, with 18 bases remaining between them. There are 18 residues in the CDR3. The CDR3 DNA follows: TGTGCCAGTAGTATTTTTGTAAGCGGCAGCTCCTCTGGAAACACCATATATTTT. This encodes CASSIFVSGSSSGNTIYF.

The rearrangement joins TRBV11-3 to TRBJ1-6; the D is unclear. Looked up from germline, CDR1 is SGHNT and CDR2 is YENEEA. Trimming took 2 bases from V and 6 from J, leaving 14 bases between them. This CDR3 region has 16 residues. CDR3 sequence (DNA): TGTGCCAGCAGCTTACCGCGAGGCAGCGGTAATTCACCCCTCCACTTT. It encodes CASSLPRGSGNSPLHF.

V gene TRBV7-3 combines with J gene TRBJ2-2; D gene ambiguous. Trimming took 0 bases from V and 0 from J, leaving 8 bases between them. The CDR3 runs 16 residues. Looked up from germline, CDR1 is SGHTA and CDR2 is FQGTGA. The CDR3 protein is CASSLTGRSNTGELFF. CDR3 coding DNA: TGTGCCAGCAGCTTAACCGGCAGATCGAACACCGGGGAGCTGTTTTTT.

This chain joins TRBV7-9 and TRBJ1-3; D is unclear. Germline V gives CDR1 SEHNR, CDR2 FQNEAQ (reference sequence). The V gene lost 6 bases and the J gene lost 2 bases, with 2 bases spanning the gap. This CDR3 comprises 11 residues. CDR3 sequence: CASRAGNTIYF. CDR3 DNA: TGTGCCAGCAGGGCTGGAAACACCATATATTTT.

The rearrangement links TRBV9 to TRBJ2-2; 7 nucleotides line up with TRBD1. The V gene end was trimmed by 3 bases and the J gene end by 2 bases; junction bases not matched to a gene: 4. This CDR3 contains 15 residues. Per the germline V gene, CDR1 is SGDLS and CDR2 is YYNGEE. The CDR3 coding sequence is TGTGCCAGCAGCGCAGCAGGGGGTAACACCGGGGAGCTGTTTTTT. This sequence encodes CASSAAGGNTGELFF.

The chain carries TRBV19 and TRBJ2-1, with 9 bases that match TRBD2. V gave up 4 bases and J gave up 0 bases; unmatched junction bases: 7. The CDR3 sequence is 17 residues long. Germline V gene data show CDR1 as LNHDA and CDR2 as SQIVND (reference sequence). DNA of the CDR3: TGTGCCAGTAGTAAAGCGGGAGGTTTTCTCTCCTACAATGAGCAGTTCTTC. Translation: CASSKAGGFLSYNEQFF. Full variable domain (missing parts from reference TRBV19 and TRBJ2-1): DGGITQSPKYLFRKEGQNVTLSCEQNLNHDAMYWYRQDPGQGLRLIYYSQIVNDFQKGDIAEGYSVSREKKESFPLTVTSAQKNPTAFYLCASSKAGGFLSYNEQFFGPGTRLTVL.

The CDR3 region is CASSVGSQAYGYTF. The DNA for the CDR3 is TGTGCCAGCAGTGTAGGTTCACAGGCCTATGGCTACACCTTC. The genes are TRBV2 and TRBJ1-2, with D perhaps TRBD1 (5 bases). Trimming pared 4 bases from V and 4 bases from J, leaving 13 bases between. This CDR3 is 14 amino acids long. CDR1 is SNHLY, CDR2 FYNNEI, per germline.

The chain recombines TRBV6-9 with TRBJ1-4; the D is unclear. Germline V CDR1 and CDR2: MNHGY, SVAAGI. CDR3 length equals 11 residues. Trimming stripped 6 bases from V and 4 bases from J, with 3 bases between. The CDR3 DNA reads TGTGCCAGCAGGTTTAATGAAAAACTGTTTTTT. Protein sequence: CASRFNEKLFF.

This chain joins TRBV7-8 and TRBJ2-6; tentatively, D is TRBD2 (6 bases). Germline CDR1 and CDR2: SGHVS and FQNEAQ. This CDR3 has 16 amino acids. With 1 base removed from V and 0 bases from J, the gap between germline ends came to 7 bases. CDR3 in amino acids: CASSLVGGSGANVLTF. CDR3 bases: TGTGCCAGCAGCTTAGTGGGAGGCTCTGGGGCCAACGTCCTGACTTTC.

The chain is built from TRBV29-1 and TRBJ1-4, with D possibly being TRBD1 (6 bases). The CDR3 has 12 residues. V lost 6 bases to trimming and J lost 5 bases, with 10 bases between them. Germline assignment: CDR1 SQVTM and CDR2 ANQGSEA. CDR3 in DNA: TGCAGCGTCGGACAGACAAATGAAAAACTGTTTTTT. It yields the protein CSVGQTNEKLFF. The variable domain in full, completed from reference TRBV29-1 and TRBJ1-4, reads SAVISQKPSRDICQRGTSLTIQCQVDSQVTMMFWYRQQPGQSLTLIATANQGSEATYESGFVIDKFPISRPNLTFSTLTVSNMSPEDSSIYLCSVGQTNEKLFFGSGTQLSVL.

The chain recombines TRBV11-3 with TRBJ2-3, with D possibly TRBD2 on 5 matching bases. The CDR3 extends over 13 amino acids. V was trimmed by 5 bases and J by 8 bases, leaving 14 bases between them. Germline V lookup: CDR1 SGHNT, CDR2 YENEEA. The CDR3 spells CASSKGIEGTQYF. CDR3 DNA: TGTGCCAGCAGCAAGGGTATTGAGGGTACGCAGTATTTT.

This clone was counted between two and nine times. CDR3 loop: CASSLERVAGEQYF. The CDR3 DNA follows: TGTGCCAGCAGCTTAGAACGGGTAGCCGGCGAGCAGTACTTC. The chain uses TRBV7-2 and TRBJ2-7; D ambiguous. The CDR3 runs 14 residues. V was cut by 1 base and J by 6 bases, with 13 bases left in between. Germline V CDR1 and CDR2: SGHTA, FQGNSA.

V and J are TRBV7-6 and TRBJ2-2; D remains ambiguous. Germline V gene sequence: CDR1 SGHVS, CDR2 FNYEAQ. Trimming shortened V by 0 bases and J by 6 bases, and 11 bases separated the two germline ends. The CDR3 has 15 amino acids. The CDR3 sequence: CASSLAPFISGELFF. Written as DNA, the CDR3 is TGTGCCAGCAGCTTAGCCCCTTTCATCTCCGGGGAGCTGTTTTTT. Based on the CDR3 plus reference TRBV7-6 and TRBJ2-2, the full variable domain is GAGVSQSPRYKVTKRGQDVALRCDPISGHVSLYWYRQALGQGPEFLTYFNYEAQQDKSGLPNDRFSAERPEGSISTLTIQRTEQRDSAMYRCASSLAPFISGELFFGEGSRLTVL.

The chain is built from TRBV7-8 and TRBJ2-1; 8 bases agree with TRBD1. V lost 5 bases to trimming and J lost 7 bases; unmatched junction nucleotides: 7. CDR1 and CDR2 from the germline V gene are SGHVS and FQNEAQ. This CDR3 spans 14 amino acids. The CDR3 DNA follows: TGTGCCAGCAGCCTATGGACAGGGAAAAATGAGCAGTTCTTC. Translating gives CASSLWTGKNEQFF. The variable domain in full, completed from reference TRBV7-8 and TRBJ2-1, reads GAGVSQSPRYKVAKRGQDVALRCDPISGHVSLFWYQQALGQGPEFLTYFQNEAQLDKSGLPSDRFFAERPEGSVSTLKIQRTQQEDSAVYLCASSLWTGKNEQFFGPGTRLTVL.

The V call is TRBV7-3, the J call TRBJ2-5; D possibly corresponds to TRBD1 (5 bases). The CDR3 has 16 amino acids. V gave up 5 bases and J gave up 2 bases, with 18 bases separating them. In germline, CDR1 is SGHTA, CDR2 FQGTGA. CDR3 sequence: CASSLHQGRGQETQYF. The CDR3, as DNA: TGTGCCAGCAGCCTCCATCAGGGAAGGGGACAAGAGACCCAGTACTTC.

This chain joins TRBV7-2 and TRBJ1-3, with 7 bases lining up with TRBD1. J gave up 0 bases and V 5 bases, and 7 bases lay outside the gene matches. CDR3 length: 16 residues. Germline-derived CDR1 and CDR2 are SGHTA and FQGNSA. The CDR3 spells CASSLWDSSSGNTIYF. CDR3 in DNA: TGTGCCAGCAGCCTATGGGACAGCTCCTCTGGAAACACCATATATTTT. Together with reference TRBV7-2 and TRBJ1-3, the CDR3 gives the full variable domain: GAGVSQSPSNKVTEKGKDVELRCDPISGHTALYWYRQSLGQGLEFLIYFQGNSAPDKSGLPSDRFSAERTGGSVSTLTIQRTQQEDSAVYLCASSLWDSSSGNTIYFGEGSWLTVV.

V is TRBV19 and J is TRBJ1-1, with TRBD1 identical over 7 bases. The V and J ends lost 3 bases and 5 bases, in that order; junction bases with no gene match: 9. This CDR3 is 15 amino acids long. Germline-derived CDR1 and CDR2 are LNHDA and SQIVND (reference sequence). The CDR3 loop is CASSIYLGQWTEAFF. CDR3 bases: TGTGCCAGTAGTATCTACTTGGGACAGTGGACTGAAGCTTTCTTT.

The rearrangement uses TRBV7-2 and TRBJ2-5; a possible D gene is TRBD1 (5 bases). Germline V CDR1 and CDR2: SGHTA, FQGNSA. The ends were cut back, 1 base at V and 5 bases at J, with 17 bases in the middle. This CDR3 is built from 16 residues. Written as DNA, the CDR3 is TGTGCCAGCAGCTTAGGATCTGCAGGGCAGGCGGAGACCCAGTACTTC. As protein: CASSLGSAGQAETQYF.